These 4 T cell receptor beta chains originate from one sample sequenced in a study of blood T cell repertoires in COVID-19. Clones were sequenced by immunoSEQ multiplex PCR, and TCRdb holds only the in-frame ones, with some missing. This table has around 30,000 clones, nearly 90% appearing once. The sample was peripheral blood. The source of these receptors is a man aged 55 to 70 with active COVID-19.

This chain uses TRBV19 with TRBJ1-2; weak D call: TRBD1 (5 bases). The germline gives CDR1 LNHDA, CDR2 SQIVND (reference sequence). Trimming cost V 4 bases and J 8 bases, with 11 bases left between them. The CDR3 length is 12 residues. CDR3 coding DNA: TGTGCCAGTAGTACAGGGTTTTGGGGCTACACCTTC. Its protein product is CASSTGFWGYTF.

This chain connects TRBV25-1 to TRBJ1-1; 9 bases map to TRBD1. CDR3 size: 15 residues. V gave up 6 bases and J gave up 5 bases; unmatched junction bases: 10. Per germline, CDR1 MGHDK and CDR2 SYGVNS. The CDR3 DNA reads TGTGCCAGCAGCGATCCCGGGACAGGGCGAACTGAAGCTTTCTTT. Residues: CASSDPGTGRTEAFF.

The chain joins TRBV27 to TRBJ1-1; the D gene is possibly TRBD1 (6 bases). In germline, CDR1 is MNHEY, CDR2 SMNVEV (reference sequence). Trimming left V 5 bases short and J 0 bases short, with 16 bases between. The CDR3 spans 16 residues. This CDR3 reads CASSPQDQGLNTEAFF. CDR3 nucleotide sequence: TGTGCCAGCAGTCCCCAAGACCAGGGGCTGAACACTGAAGCTTTCTTT.

The chain links TRBV16 to TRBJ2-2, with 10 positions matching TRBD2. The CDR3 runs to 19 residues. Germline-derived CDR1 and CDR2 are KGHSY and FQNENV. The ends lost 1 base at V and 6 bases at J; junction bases unmatched: 14. The CDR3 DNA is TGTGCCAGCAGCCAATGGAATCCTAGCGGGGGCCTGGCTCCCGGGGAGCTGTTTTTT. Amino acid sequence: CASSQWNPSGGLAPGELFF.